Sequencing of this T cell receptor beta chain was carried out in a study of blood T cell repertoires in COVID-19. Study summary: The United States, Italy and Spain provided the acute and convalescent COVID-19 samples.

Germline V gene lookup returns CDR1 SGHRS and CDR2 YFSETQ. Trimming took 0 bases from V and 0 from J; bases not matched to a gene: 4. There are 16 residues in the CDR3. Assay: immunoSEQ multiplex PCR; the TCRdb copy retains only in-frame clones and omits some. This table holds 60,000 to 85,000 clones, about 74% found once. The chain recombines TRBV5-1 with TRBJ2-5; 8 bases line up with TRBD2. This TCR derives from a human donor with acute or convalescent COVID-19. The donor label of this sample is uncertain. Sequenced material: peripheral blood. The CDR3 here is CASSLVPSGYQETQYF. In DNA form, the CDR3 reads TGCGCCAGCAGCTTGGTTCCTAGCGGGTACCAAGAGACCCAGTACTTC.